Reported below is one T cell receptor beta chain. The antigen is not known. The CDR3 consists of 15 residues. In germline, CDR1 is SGHRS, CDR2 YFSETQ. The data belong to a study of T cells expressing NK-cell markers. Study details: TCR beta repertoires came from sorted CD3+CD56+NKG2C+, CD3+CD56+NKG2C- and CD3+CD56-NKG2C+ T cells. Within the sequenced cohort of eight donors, seven exhibited HCMV seropositivity and one was seronegative.

Overall study findings and caveats: The study found these clonotypes also leading the CD3+CD56-NKG2C+ fraction in a few donors.

TCRdb re-analyzed the 5' RACE reads; it lists each CDR3 protein once, without DNA. Its table records roughly 390,000 distinct CDR3 sequences. The chain employs TRBV5-1 and TRBJ2-2; TCRdb returns TRBD1, unconfirmable since there is no DNA. The source material was blood T cells: a sorted CD56 or NKG2C T cell subset, CD4+ or CD8+ T cells, or bulk PBMC T cells (not recorded which). This TCR came from a woman in her fifties or sixties in good health. CDR3 amino acids: CASSRRDRDRRELFF.